These 6 T cell receptor beta chains were all obtained from the same sample, sequenced in a study of blood T cell repertoires in COVID-19. This table comes from immunoSEQ multiplex PCR, and its TCRdb copy is limited to in-frame clones, with some not included. This repertoire shows hundreds of thousands of clones, roughly 90% found once; its top ten account for 2.6%. Sequenced material: PBMCs or T cells enriched from blood (not recorded which). All receptors derive from a man aged 55 to 70 who had recovered from COVID-19.

V gene TRBV29-1 combines with J gene TRBJ1-1, with D hard to call. The germline CDR1 and CDR2 sequences are SQVTM and ANQGSEA. The CDR3 has 11 residues. The V end was cut by 6 bases, the J end by 1 base, with 6 bases between. CDR3 coding DNA: TGCAGCGTCCAAAAGAACACTGAAGCTTTCTTT. Protein sequence: CSVQKNTEAFF.

The chain employs TRBV6-2 or TRBV6-3 and TRBJ2-7; 10 bases are shared with TRBD1. The CDR3 is 16 residues long. Germline CDR1 and CDR2: MNHEY and SVGEGT. Germline trimming cut 2 bases from V and 5 bases from J; bases unmatched to any gene: 9. The CDR3 region is CASSYIRDRGRNEQYF. The CDR3 nucleotides are TGTGCCAGCAGTTACATCCGGGACAGGGGACGGAACGAGCAGTACTTC.

This clone was counted only a few times. The chain uses TRBV7-8 and TRBJ2-7; maybe TRBD1 (6 bases). V dropped 1 base and J dropped 1 base, with 11 bases sitting between them. CDR3 length: 15 amino acids. Germline CDR1 SGHVS, CDR2 FQNEAQ. CDR3 DNA sequence: TGTGCCAGCAGCTTAGGGAGTACAGGGTCCTACGAGCAGTACTTC. Its protein is CASSLGSTGSYEQYF. The full variable domain, in which reference TRBV7-8 and TRBJ2-7 provide the parts outside the CDR3, is GAGVSQSPRYKVAKRGQDVALRCDPISGHVSLFWYQQALGQGPEFLTYFQNEAQLDKSGLPSDRFFAERPEGSVSTLKIQRTQQEDSAVYLCASSLGSTGSYEQYFGPGTRLTVT.

With regard to this clone: Other DNA sequences in the sample encode the same CDR3. The chain carries TRBV2 and TRBJ1-2, with TRBD1 matching 12 bases. The CDR3 is 14 residues long. Per germline, CDR1 SNHLY and CDR2 FYNNEI. V shed 3 bases, J shed 8 bases, and the junction held 4 bases outside the gene matches. CDR3 sequence: CASSEGQGARGYTF. As DNA, the CDR3 is TGTGCCAGCAGTGAGGGACAGGGGGCGCGGGGCTACACCTTC.

This clone was counted once. The rearrangement joins TRBV9 to TRBJ2-7; TRBD1 agrees at 9 bases. Trimming took 3 bases from V and 2 from J; bases not matched to a gene: 6. This CDR3 is built from 15 residues. CDR1 and CDR2 from the germline V gene are SGDLS and YYNGEE. CDR3 in DNA: TGTGCCAGCAGCGAAGAGGGACAGGGACCCTACGAGCAGTACTTC. The encoded protein is CASSEEGQGPYEQYF.

The chain carries TRBV9 and TRBJ2-1, with 7 bases identical to TRBD2. The CDR3 has 16 amino acids. After removal of 7 bases from V and 3 bases from J, the junction contained 13 bases not matched to a gene. Germline CDR1 SGDLS, CDR2 YYNGEE. This CDR3 is CASAGRGGSGYNEQFF. CDR3 DNA: TGTGCCAGCGCGGGGCGGGGCGGGAGTGGCTACAATGAGCAGTTCTTC.